The entry below gives a single T cell receptor beta chain sequence along with its context. This clone may be a read error of a much larger clone one base away. From RNA, the CDR3 regions of TCR beta chains were amplified and sequenced. HTBI primers were used in a first-round RT-PCR, which preceded a second-round multiplex PCR. TCRdb reprocessed the multiplex PCR reads via MiXCR and lists one record per CDR3 protein. The sample consists of 660,000 or so distinct CDR3 sequences, under 50% of them appearing once. This entry comes from a study of Graves' ophthalmopathy and Graves' hyperthyroidism. With 4 bases removed from V and 2 bases from J, the gap between germline ends came to 9 bases. The CDR3 has 13 residues. The germline CDR1 and CDR2 sequences are SGHAT and FQDESV (reference sequence).

The sequencing input was peripheral blood. The receptor comes from an adult man with Graves' ophthalmopathy. The rearrangement joins TRBV11-1 to TRBJ2-7; D not resolved. The CDR3 region is CASSSDTAYEQYF. The CDR3 DNA sequence: TGTGCCAGCAGCTCAGACACCGCCTACGAGCAGTACTTC.